Below are 32 T cell receptor beta chains sequenced from a single sample in a study of radiotherapy plus CTLA-4 blockade in lung cancer. The protocol was immunoSEQ multiplex PCR, while the TCRdb copy is restricted to in-frame clones and leaves out a portion. The table shows 45,000 to 60,000 clones, with about 76% occurring only once. This specimen was peripheral blood, taken from a patient treated with radiotherapy plus ipilimumab. Receptors originate from a human donor with non-small cell lung cancer who had a complete response to radiotherapy plus ipilimumab.

The chain uses TRBV18 and TRBJ2-1; 9 bases match TRBD2. CDR3 length: 15 amino acids. V gave up 5 bases and J gave up 4 bases; unmatched junction bases: 6. The germline V gene encodes CDR1 KGHSH and CDR2 LQKENI. The CDR3 loop reads CASSETSGLYNEQFF. The CDR3 nucleotides are TGTGCCAGCTCAGAGACTAGCGGTTTATACAATGAGCAGTTCTTC. The variable domain in full, completed from reference TRBV18 and TRBJ2-1, reads NAGVMQNPRHLVRRRGQEARLRCSPMKGHSHVYWYRQLPEEGLKFMVYLQKENIIDESGMPKERFSAEFPKEGPSILRIQQVVRGDSAAYFCASSETSGLYNEQFFGPGTRLTVL.

The rearrangement links TRBV6-6 to TRBJ1-3; weak D call: TRBD1 (6 bases). Trimming left V 4 bases short and J 1 base short, with 11 bases between. Germline values: CDR1 MNHNY, CDR2 SVGAGI (reference sequence). The CDR3 spans 15 residues. CDR3 sequence: CASSSRTVSGNTIYF. CDR3 bases: TGTGCCAGCAGTTCCAGGACAGTATCTGGAAACACCATATATTTT.

The V call is TRBV5-1, the J call TRBJ2-3, with 14 nucleotides matching TRBD2. CDR1 is SGHRS and CDR2 is YFSETQ in the germline V gene. V trimming: 4 bases; J trimming: 2 bases; junction bases outside the gene matches: 9. The CDR3 extends over 18 amino acids. CDR3 residues: CASSPPGLAGAPTDTQYF. The CDR3 coding sequence is TGCGCCAGCAGCCCCCCGGGACTAGCGGGGGCCCCCACAGATACGCAGTATTTT.

The V and J genes are TRBV2 and TRBJ2-7; 10 bases are shared with TRBD1. This CDR3 spans 15 amino acids. Germline-derived CDR1 and CDR2 are SNHLY and FYNNEI. The J segment lost 3 bases and the V segment lost 6 bases, leaving 8 bases of the junction unmatched. The DNA of the CDR3 is TGTGCCAGCAGGCCCCCGACAGGGGGCGGCTACGAGCAGTACTTC. It codes for CASRPPTGGGYEQYF.

The rearrangement links TRBV7-9 to TRBJ2-1; D possibly corresponds to TRBD1 (6 bases). The CDR3 loop spans 12 amino acids. Trimming pared 6 bases from V and 10 bases from J, leaving 13 bases between. Germline V gene lookup returns CDR1 SEHNR and CDR2 FQNEAQ (reference sequence). The CDR3 loop is CASRLGAVEQFF. CDR3 bases: TGTGCCAGCAGATTGGGGGCTGTGGAGCAGTTCTTC. Full variable domain (rest looked up from reference TRBV7-9 and TRBJ2-1): DTGVSQNPRHKITKRGQNVTFRCDPISEHNRLYWYRQTLGQGPEFLTYFQNEAQLEKSRLLSDRFSAERPKGSFSTLEIQRTEQGDSAMYLCASRLGAVEQFFGPGTRLTVL.

This chain joins TRBV4-2 and TRBJ2-2; no firm D call. Between the trimmed V and J ends, which lost 0 bases and 6 bases, there was a span of 5 bases. This CDR3 spans 13 amino acids. The germline V gene encodes CDR1 LGHNA and CDR2 YNFKEQ. CDR3 coding DNA: TGTGCCAGCAGCCAAGATCCCTCCGGGGAGCTGTTTTTT. As protein: CASSQDPSGELFF.

The chain is built from TRBV7-8 and TRBJ2-5; 8 nucleotides match TRBD1. The CDR3 runs 16 residues. Germline values: CDR1 SGHVS, CDR2 FQNEAQ. The V and J ends lost 2 bases and 7 bases, in that order; junction bases with no gene match: 12. CDR3 loop: CASSLTGQGSLRTQYF. CDR3 DNA: TGTGCCAGCAGCTTAACTGGACAGGGATCTTTAAGGACCCAGTACTTC.

CDR3 in amino acids: CASSLSAELGGELFF. In nucleotides, the CDR3 is TGTGCCAGCAGCTTATCGGCGGAGCTCGGCGGGGAGCTGTTTTTT. The genes are TRBV7-9 and TRBJ2-2; no clear D. Trimming removed 2 bases at V and 7 bases at J, with 14 bases between. The CDR3 is made up of 15 amino acids. Germline-derived CDR1 and CDR2 are SEHNR and FQNEAQ (reference sequence). The full variable domain, with the rest looked up from reference TRBV7-9 and TRBJ2-2, is DTGVSQNPRHKITKRGQNVTFRCDPISEHNRLYWYRQTLGQGPEFLTYFQNEAQLEKSRLLSDRFSAERPKGSFSTLEIQRTEQGDSAMYLCASSLSAELGGELFFGEGSRLTVL.

This clone appeared once. The chain links TRBV7-9 to TRBJ2-5, with 11 bases matching TRBD1. The J call may be wrong; the DNA end is better matched by TRBJ2-7. Germline CDR1 and CDR2: SEHNR and FQNEAQ (reference sequence). The CDR3 is 14 residues long. CDR3 sequence: CASSPGQGAYEQYF. DNA for the CDR3: TGTGCCAGCAGCCCGGGACAGGGGGCCTACGAGCAGTACTTC.

The chain recombines TRBV9 with TRBJ2-1; the D gene is possibly TRBD2 (6 bases). The CDR3 extends over 14 amino acids. Germline V gene lookup returns CDR1 SGDLS and CDR2 YYNGEE. V lost 3 bases to trimming and J lost 3 bases, with 10 bases between them. DNA of the CDR3: TGTGCCAGCAGCGCTGGTAGCGGCTACAATGAGCAGTTCTTC. The encoded protein is CASSAGSGYNEQFF.

This clone was seen a single time. The chain employs TRBV30 and TRBJ2-5; 8 bases are a match to TRBD1. This CDR3 is built from 14 residues. The ends lost 4 bases at V and 13 bases at J; junction bases unmatched: 17. Germline V CDR1 and CDR2: GTSNPN, SVGIG (reference sequence). The CDR3 region has the DNA TGTGCCTGGACACGCTCCAGGCAGGGGGCCCGGAGGTACTTC. It yields the protein CAWTRSRQGARRYF.

The CDR3 spells CASSLAGTGEAFF. The CDR3 nucleotides read TGTGCCAGCAGCTTGGCCGGGACAGGGGAGGCTTTCTTT. The chain has TRBV5-6 and TRBJ1-1, with 10 positions matching TRBD1. V shed 0 bases, J shed 11 bases, and the junction held 4 bases outside the gene matches. Germline V gene lookup returns CDR1 SGHDT and CDR2 YYEEEE. The CDR3 totals 13 residues.

The chain couples TRBV6-5 to TRBJ2-1; no clear D. There are 13 residues in the CDR3. Germline CDR1 is MNHEY and CDR2 is SVGAGI. The V end was cut by 0 bases, the J end by 9 bases, with 9 bases between. In DNA form, the CDR3 reads TGTGCCAGCAGTTACTCTGGAGCTACTGAGCAGTTCTTC. It is translated as CASSYSGATEQFF.

The chain employs TRBV11-3 and TRBJ2-5; TRBD2 matches 7 bases. Trimming cost V 1 base and J 6 bases; bases outside gene matches: 5. Germline V CDR1 and CDR2: SGHNT, YENEEA. This CDR3 has 14 residues. The CDR3 here is CASSLAAGEQTQYF. DNA for the CDR3: TGTGCCAGCAGCTTAGCGGCGGGAGAACAGACCCAGTACTTC.

The chain is built from TRBV10-3 and TRBJ2-1; D call uncertain. V was cut by 2 bases and J by 7 bases, with 12 bases left in between. The germline V gene has CDR1 ENHRY and CDR2 SYGVKD. The CDR3 extends over 14 amino acids. This chain's CDR3 is CAISERQNGNEQFF. DNA for the CDR3: TGTGCCATCAGTGAGCGGCAGAACGGGAATGAGCAGTTCTTC.

J is TRBJ1-5 and V is TRBV30; D is possibly TRBD1 (5 bases). V lost 0 bases to trimming and J lost 5 bases, with 8 bases between them. This CDR3 contains 13 residues. The germline CDR1 and CDR2 sequences are GTSNPN and SVGIG (reference sequence). The chain's CDR3 is CAWSVEGDQPQHF. The CDR3 region has the DNA TGTGCCTGGAGTGTTGAAGGGGATCAGCCCCAGCATTTT. Full variable domain (rest looked up from reference TRBV30 and TRBJ1-5): SQTIHQWPATLVQPVGSPLSLECTVEGTSNPNLYWYRQAAGRGLQLLFYSVGIGQISSEVPQNLSASRPQDRQFILSSKKLLLSDSGFYLCAWSVEGDQPQHFGDGTRLSIL.

The V and J genes are TRBV18 and TRBJ2-1; unclear D gene. The germline gives CDR1 KGHSH, CDR2 LQKENI. Trimming cost V 4 bases and J 8 bases, with 12 bases left between them. This CDR3 spans 13 amino acids. CDR3 in DNA: TGTGCCAGCTCACACTCGTCACAGTATGAGCAGTTCTTC. The encoded protein is CASSHSSQYEQFF.

Note on this clone: The junction departs from germline at one end; a sequencing error may be responsible. The rearrangement joins TRBV2 to TRBJ2-5, with D unclear. Germline CDR1 reads SNHLY; CDR2 reads FYNNEI. This CDR3 has 10 residues. Written as DNA, the CDR3 is TGTGCCAGCAGCGAAGAGACCCAGTACTTC. Protein sequence: CASSEETQYF.

With respect to this clone: The same CDR3 can be traced to other DNA sequences in this sample. The J gene is TRBJ1-6, the V gene TRBV5-1; a possible D gene is TRBD1 (6 bases). Germline values: CDR1 SGHRS, CDR2 YFSETQ. V was clipped by 2 bases and J by 7 bases, with 10 bases between them. The CDR3 covers 14 residues. The CDR3 DNA sequence: TGCGCCAGCAGCTTAGAACAGGGAAATTCACCCCTCCACTTT. Protein product: CASSLEQGNSPLHF.

This chain joins TRBV29-1 and TRBJ1-1; 7 nucleotides match TRBD1. Germline V CDR1 and CDR2: SQVTM, ANQGSEA. The CDR3 runs 13 residues. With V trimmed by 7 bases and J by 4 bases, 9 bases remained unmatched. CDR3 sequence: CSALFAGGTEAFF. The CDR3 DNA reads TGCAGCGCCCTCTTCGCAGGGGGCACTGAAGCTTTCTTT.

The rearrangement uses TRBV7-6 and TRBJ1-5; the D gene is possibly TRBD1 (6 bases). CDR3 size: 14 residues. V lost 5 bases and J lost 3, with 11 bases in between. Germline CDR1 is SGHVS and CDR2 is FNYEAQ. CDR3 residues: CASSPGHINQPQHF. For the CDR3, the DNA is TGTGCCAGCAGCCCGGGACACATCAATCAGCCCCAGCATTTT.

The V gene is TRBV11-2, the J gene TRBJ2-1, with 14 bases that match TRBD2. Germline values: CDR1 SGHAT, CDR2 FQNNGV. This CDR3 has 17 amino acids. J lost 0 bases, V lost 4 bases, and 2 bases had no gene match. CDR3 in amino acids: CASSSGLAGDSYNEQFF. The CDR3 DNA reads TGTGCCAGCAGCTCGGGACTAGCGGGGGACTCCTACAATGAGCAGTTCTTC.

The chain employs TRBV7-2 and TRBJ2-5; 7 bases agree with TRBD2. Losses at the gene ends were 5 bases for V and 5 bases for J; bases not matched to a gene: 5. Per the germline V gene, CDR1 is SGHTA and CDR2 is FQGNSA. The CDR3 sequence is 13 residues long. CDR3 residues: CASSRREGETQYF. CDR3 nucleotide sequence: TGTGCCAGCAGCCGCAGGGAGGGGGAGACCCAGTACTTC.

V is TRBV6-1 and J is TRBJ1-1, with 8 positions matching TRBD1. Germline trimming cut 6 bases from V and 1 base from J; bases unmatched to any gene: 4. The germline CDR1 and CDR2 sequences are MNHNS and SASEGT. The CDR3 is 14 residues long. The CDR3: CASRIQGGNTEAFF. The CDR3 DNA sequence: TGTGCCAGCAGAATACAGGGGGGGAACACTGAAGCTTTCTTT.

The genes are TRBV9 and TRBJ2-5, with D maybe TRBD1 (5 bases). Germline V CDR1 and CDR2: SGDLS, YYNGEE. V was trimmed by 0 bases and J by 5 bases, leaving 11 bases between them. The CDR3 loop spans 14 amino acids. The CDR3 DNA sequence: TGTGCCAGCAGCGTAGACTGGGGCGCGGAGACCCAGTACTTC. Its translation is CASSVDWGAETQYF.

The chain is built from TRBV27 and TRBJ1-2, with 9 bases aligning to TRBD1. J was trimmed by 8 bases and V by 3 bases; bases with no gene match: 7. Looked up from germline, CDR1 is MNHEY and CDR2 is SMNVEV (reference sequence). This CDR3 is 14 amino acids long. The CDR3 region is CASSLGTGRGGYTF. The CDR3 DNA follows: TGTGCCAGCAGTTTGGGGACAGGGCGAGGAGGCTACACCTTC.

This clone has a handful of counts. The V and J genes are TRBV7-6 and TRBJ1-1, with 10 bases lining up with TRBD1. CDR1 and CDR2 (germline): SGHVS, FNYEAQ. The CDR3 covers 17 residues. The V and J ends lost 5 bases and 6 bases, in that order; junction bases with no gene match: 15. DNA of the CDR3: TGTGCCAGCAGCCCACGACAGGGGGCAAGGCTGGGCGCTGAAGCTTTCTTT. It translates to CASSPRQGARLGAEAFF. The full variable domain, completed using reference TRBV7-6 and TRBJ1-1, is GAGVSQSPRYKVTKRGQDVALRCDPISGHVSLYWYRQALGQGPEFLTYFNYEAQQDKSGLPNDRFSAERPEGSISTLTIQRTEQRDSAMYRCASSPRQGARLGAEAFFGQGTRLTVV.

The rearrangement uses TRBV7-9 and TRBJ1-4; D perhaps matches TRBD1 (5 bases). The germline V and J ends were trimmed by 0 bases and 8 bases, with 10 bases remaining between them. The CDR3 totals 14 residues. The germline gives CDR1 SEHNR, CDR2 FQNEAQ (reference sequence). Here the CDR3 DNA reads TGTGCCAGCAGCTTAGCAGGGGTCGGAGAAAAACTGTTTTTT. This sequence encodes CASSLAGVGEKLFF.

There are a few counts of this clone. The gene calls are TRBV18 and TRBJ1-5; 8 bases line up with TRBD1. Trimming took 6 bases from V and 2 from J; bases not matched to a gene: 6. This CDR3 spans 15 amino acids. Looked up from germline, CDR1 is KGHSH and CDR2 is LQKENI. As DNA, the CDR3 is TGTGCCAGCTCTCCTGACAGGGGAGGCAATCAGCCCCAGCATTTT. This encodes CASSPDRGGNQPQHF.

The V call is TRBV4-1, the J call TRBJ2-1, with TRBD2 matching over 8 bases. This CDR3 contains 16 residues. V was pared by 4 bases and J by 5 bases, with 10 bases of the junction left unmatched. The germline V gene encodes CDR1 MGHRA and CDR2 YSYEKL. CDR3: CASSPQASGFNNEQFF. The CDR3 DNA is TGCGCCAGCAGCCCTCAAGCTAGCGGGTTTAACAATGAGCAGTTCTTC.

Only one count was recorded for this clone. The chain combines TRBV9 with TRBJ1-2; TRBD1 might be the D (5 bases). Germline-derived CDR1 and CDR2 are SGDLS and YYNGEE. CDR3 length: 15 amino acids. Trimming pared 0 bases from V and 6 bases from J, leaving 15 bases between. The CDR3 sequence: CASSVGGRESNGYTF. The CDR3 bases are TGTGCCAGCAGCGTAGGCGGCAGGGAATCAAATGGCTACACCTTC.

The rearrangement joins TRBV4-1 to TRBJ2-1; TRBD2 agrees at 8 bases. The CDR3 runs 15 residues. Germline V gene sequence: CDR1 MGHRA, CDR2 YSYEKL. J was trimmed by 8 bases and V by 4 bases; bases with no gene match: 10. The CDR3 coding sequence is TGCGCCAGCAGCCTAGCGGGAAACCCGGGGGATGAGCAGTTCTTC. It yields the protein CASSLAGNPGDEQFF.